This record looks at one T cell receptor beta chain sequence and its context. The sample is drawn from a study of cytomegalovirus exposure and HLA in healthy donors. PCR amplification relied on 60 Vbeta primers (plus 13 Jbeta primers). Sequenced by immunoSEQ multiplex PCR; TCRdb stores in-frame clones only, minus some. This sample's clone table lists tens of thousands of clones. Trimming took 6 bases from V and 2 from J; bases not matched to a gene: 10. The CDR3 is 17 amino acids. The germline V gene encodes CDR1 SGHVS and CDR2 FQNEAQ. The receptor was derived from a human donor in good health. Sequencing was performed on PBMCs. This chain links TRBV7-8 with TRBJ1-5; 10 bases map to TRBD1. The CDR3 is CASSPSTGGFGNQPQHF. The CDR3 nucleotides are TGTGCCAGCAGTCCTTCGACAGGGGGCTTTGGCAATCAGCCCCAGCATTTT.